This passage covers 21 T cell receptor beta chains from one sample sequenced in a study of blood T cell repertoires in COVID-19 (dated by TCRdb to 2020 to 2022). Library preparation was by the immunoSEQ multiplex PCR assay. The table was pulled from immuneACCESS by TCRdb, which kept in-frame rearrangements only. Such tables lose some clones; where checked, under half of the loss comes from unresolved V genes, and the rest has no known cause. Across this sample there are roughly 53,000 clones, with 85% to 95% seen only once. Together, the top ten hold more than 3% of the sample. The sample consisted of peripheral blood. The source of these receptors is a human donor in a cohort sampled during active COVID-19.

The chain uses TRBV5-1 and TRBJ2-1; D unclear. V gave up 1 base and J gave up 8 bases, with 4 bases separating them. Germline V gene data show CDR1 as SGHRS and CDR2 as YFSETQ. This CDR3 is built from 11 residues. The CDR3 here is CASSLLDEQFF. CDR3 nucleotides: TGCGCCAGCAGCTTGCTTGATGAGCAGTTCTTC.

The chain employs TRBV10-3 and TRBJ1-2; 7 nucleotides align to TRBD1. The V gene end was trimmed by 2 bases and the J gene end by 7 bases; junction bases not matched to a gene: 7. Germline CDR1 is ENHRY and CDR2 is SYGVKD. CDR3 length: 14 residues. In nucleotides, the CDR3 is TGTGCCATCAGTGAGGGCCTAGAGGGGGCTGGCTACACCTTC. This translates into CAISEGLEGAGYTF.

The chain links TRBV27 to TRBJ2-7, with 9 bases aligning to TRBD1. The CDR3 has 14 residues. With V trimmed by 3 bases and J by 6 bases, 6 bases remained unmatched. Germline CDR1 is MNHEY and CDR2 is SMNVEV (reference sequence). The CDR3: CASSFGDREGEQYF. The CDR3 DNA follows: TGTGCCAGCAGTTTCGGGGACAGGGAGGGCGAGCAGTACTTC.

V and J are TRBV19 and TRBJ2-2, with D possibly being TRBD2 (5 bases). V was pared by 5 bases and J by 0 bases, with 10 bases between. Germline V gene lookup returns CDR1 LNHDA and CDR2 SQIVND (reference sequence). This CDR3 spans 15 amino acids. This chain's CDR3 is CASSWELTNTGELFF. CDR3 coding DNA: TGTGCCAGTAGTTGGGAGCTAACGAACACCGGGGAGCTGTTTTTT.

This chain uses TRBV28 with TRBJ2-4; 9 bases map to TRBD1. V shed 8 bases, J shed 7 bases, and the junction held 0 bases outside the gene matches. This CDR3 region has 11 residues. Per germline, CDR1 MDHEN and CDR2 SYDVKM. CDR3 amino acids: CASGQGNIQYF. DNA of the CDR3: TGTGCCAGCGGACAGGGGAACATTCAGTACTTC.

The rearrangement uses TRBV4-3 and TRBJ1-2, with TRBD1 matching 10 bases. CDR3 length: 16 amino acids. Unmatched junction bases numbered 6, after V lost 0 bases and J lost 5 bases. CDR1 is LGHNA, CDR2 YSLEER, per germline. In DNA, the CDR3 is TGCGCCAGCAGCCAAGATCTAGGACAGGGGGTGTATGGCTACACCTTC. This translates into CASSQDLGQGVYGYTF.

This clone was detected once. Here the CDR3 reads CASLGMTNTEAFF. CDR3 in DNA: TGTGCCAGTCTCGGGATGACTAACACTGAAGCTTTCTTT. The chain has TRBV19 and TRBJ1-1; no reliable D call. V dropped 8 bases and J dropped 2 bases, with 12 bases sitting between them. This CDR3 comprises 13 residues. CDR1 is LNHDA, CDR2 SQIVND, per germline (reference sequence).

The J gene is TRBJ1-3, the V gene TRBV3-1 (or the pseudogene TRBV3-2); a weak D match, TRBD1 (6 bases). CDR1 LGHDT and CDR2 YNNKEL come from the germline V gene (reference sequence). The CDR3 is 14 residues long. V dropped 0 bases and J dropped 7 bases, with 10 bases sitting between them. The CDR3 sequence is CASSQEGQRNTIYF. The CDR3, as DNA: TGTGCCAGCAGCCAAGAAGGACAGAGGAACACCATATATTTT.

The genes are TRBV7-9 and TRBJ1-5, with D unclear. V gave up 2 bases and J gave up 2 bases, with 13 bases separating them. Germline loops: CDR1 SEHNR, CDR2 FQNEAQ (reference sequence). CDR3 length: 16 residues. The CDR3 DNA sequence: TGTGCCAGCAGCTTAAATGATCCGGGAGGCAATCAGCCCCAGCATTTT. It encodes CASSLNDPGGNQPQHF.

This chain joins TRBV27 and TRBJ2-1; 7 bases map to TRBD1. The CDR3 totals 15 residues. Germline V gene lookup returns CDR1 MNHEY and CDR2 SMNVEV (reference sequence). V gave up 5 bases and J gave up 0 bases; unmatched junction bases: 4. CDR3 residues: CASSPRQGSYNEQFF. The CDR3 bases are TGTGCCAGCAGTCCCCGACAGGGCTCCTACAATGAGCAGTTCTTC.

This clone was counted once. V gene TRBV6-6 combines with J gene TRBJ2-3; D is unclear. Trimming stripped 6 bases from V and 0 bases from J, with 10 bases between. This CDR3 spans 14 amino acids. CDR1 is MNHNY, CDR2 SVGAGI, per germline (reference sequence). CDR3: CASSLLRSTDTQYF. The CDR3 DNA sequence: TGTGCCAGCAGCCTTCTCCGTAGCACAGATACGCAGTATTTT.

The V gene is TRBV12-2, the J gene TRBJ1-3. TRBV12-2 corresponds to a pseudogene. The length of the CDR3 is 15 residues. The CDR3: CASRLGTRPGNTIYF. The CDR3 DNA reads TGTGCAAGTCGCTTAGGTACGCGTCCTGGAAACACCATATATTTT.

The chain carries TRBV4-1 and TRBJ2-2; D may be TRBD1 (8 bases). This CDR3 is 16 amino acids long. CDR1 is MGHRA and CDR2 is YSYEKL in the germline V gene. The V gene lost 5 bases and the J gene lost 5 bases, with 18 bases spanning the gap. The CDR3 region is CASSARTGGGTGELFF. DNA of the CDR3: TGCGCCAGCAGCGCACGAACAGGGGGGGGAACCGGGGAGCTGTTTTTT.

The V and J genes are TRBV28 and TRBJ1-2; 7 bases map to TRBD1. Germline V CDR1 and CDR2: MDHEN, SYDVKM. The CDR3 extends over 15 amino acids. J gave up 3 bases and V 3 bases, and 7 bases lay outside the gene matches. The CDR3 region is CASSLVGGAYYGYTF. CDR3 sequence (DNA): TGTGCCAGCAGTTTGGTAGGGGGCGCATACTATGGCTACACCTTC.

This clone has only one observation. The genes are TRBV9 and TRBJ1-6; D unresolved. The V gene's germline CDR1 is SGDLS and CDR2 YYNGEE. The CDR3 is made up of 14 amino acids. Trimming took off 0 bases at V and 10 bases at J, with 11 bases between the two ends. In nucleotides, the CDR3 is TGTGCCAGCAGCGTAGGGGAGGAAGCGTCACCCCTCCACTTT. Translation: CASSVGEEASPLHF. Looking up the rest from reference TRBV9 and TRBJ1-6 gives the full variable domain: DSGVTQTPKHLITATGQRVTLRCSPRSGDLSVYWYQQSLDQGLQFLIQYYNGEERAKGNILERFSAQQFPDLHSELNLSSLELGDSALYFCASSVGEEASPLHFGNGTRLTVT.

The rearrangement joins TRBV7-2 to TRBJ2-3; possible D gene TRBD2, 6 bases. Deletions cut 1 base from V and 14 bases from J, with 16 bases between. The CDR3 covers 13 residues. Germline CDR1 is SGHTA and CDR2 is FQGNSA. In DNA, the CDR3 is TGTGCCAGCAGCTTAGAGATGCGGGGTCTCGCGTATTTT. This gives the protein CASSLEMRGLAYF.

This chain joins TRBV28 and TRBJ2-1, with 7 bases fitting TRBD2. The V and J ends lost 10 bases and 2 bases, in that order; junction bases with no gene match: 8. The CDR3 loop spans 14 amino acids. Germline assignment: CDR1 MDHEN and CDR2 SYDVKM. The CDR3: CATREGLPYNEQFF. In DNA form, the CDR3 reads TGTGCCACCAGGGAGGGCCTACCCTACAATGAGCAGTTCTTC.

The chain links TRBV11-1 to TRBJ2-7, with 8 bases identical to TRBD1. CDR1 is SGHAT and CDR2 is FQDESV in the germline V gene (reference sequence). V lost 2 bases and J lost 5; bases outside the gene matches: 2. CDR3 length equals 13 residues. The CDR3 spells CASSLSQGDEQYV. CDR3 nucleotides: TGTGCCAGCAGCTTATCACAGGGGGACGAGCAGTACGTC.

The rearrangement uses TRBV5-8 and TRBJ2-5; maybe TRBD1 (5 bases). V dropped 0 bases and J dropped 1 base, with 13 bases sitting between them. The CDR3 covers 16 residues. Germline V gene data show CDR1 as SGHTS and CDR2 as YDEGEE. The CDR3 coding sequence is TGTGCCAGCAGCTTGGGAACGACAGCCTTCCAAGAGACCCAGTACTTC. It encodes CASSLGTTAFQETQYF.

The DNA of the CDR3 is TGCGCCAGCAGCCCCAACGTGCAGGGGACCTACGAGCAGTACTTC. Protein: CASSPNVQGTYEQYF. The V gene is TRBV5-1, the J gene TRBJ2-7; TRBD1 might be the D (6 bases). This CDR3 comprises 15 residues. Germline CDR1 is SGHRS and CDR2 is YFSETQ. Trimming left V 4 bases short and J 2 bases short, with 16 bases between.

A single count supports this clone. This chain connects TRBV2 to TRBJ2-2, with TRBD2 matching 10 bases. The CDR3 has 14 residues. CDR1 is SNHLY and CDR2 is FYNNEI in the germline V gene. V trimming: 7 bases; J trimming: 6 bases; junction bases outside the gene matches: 5. The CDR3 region has the DNA TGTGCCAGCAAGCGGGGGGGAGAGGCCGGGGAGCTGTTTTTT. Translation gives CASKRGGEAGELFF.